This is a list of T cell receptor beta chains from one sample in a study of blood T cell repertoires in COVID-19. The protocol was immunoSEQ multiplex PCR, while the TCRdb copy is restricted to in-frame clones and leaves out a portion. The data hold about 400,000 clones, with around 87% observed a single time. The material sequenced was peripheral blood. The receptors here all came from a human donor in a cohort sampled during active COVID-19. CDR3s include the opening cysteine and the closing phenylalanine or tryptophan. The D gene is left open where the match is weak. Clone sizes are given selectively: once, few, many, or a class where the clone is expanded.

D gene,V gene,clone size,J gene,CDR3 length,CDR3 protein,CDR3 DNA
-,TRBV9,-,TRBJ1-2,15,CASSVDIGEGRGYTF,TGTGCCAGCAGCGTAGATATCGGGGAAGGTCGCGGCTACACCTTC
-,TRBV28,-,TRBJ2-4,15,CASGEAGLAKNIQYF,TGTGCCAGCGGGGAGGCGGGTTTAGCCAAAAACATTCAGTACTTC
TRBD2,TRBV5-1,few,TRBJ2-3,14,CASTPLAGTDTQYF,TGCGCCAGCACCCCTCTAGCGGGCACAGATACGCAGTATTTT
-,TRBV4-1,few,TRBJ1-1,13,CASRKEGRTEAFF,TGCGCCAGCCGCAAGGAGGGGCGCACTGAAGCTTTCTTT
TRBD1,TRBV3-1/TRBV3-2,once,TRBJ1-2,16,CASSQVWDRGNYGYTF,TGTGCCAGCAGCCAGGTCTGGGACAGGGGTAACTATGGCTACACCTTC
TRBD1,TRBV5-1,-,TRBJ2-3,13,CASSLSQGDTQYF,TGCGCCAGCAGCTTATCACAGGGGGATACGCAGTATTTT
TRBD2,TRBV5-4,-,TRBJ2-2,18,CASSLGGAGGPNTGELFF,TGTGCCAGCAGCCTCGGGGGAGCGGGGGGACCGAACACCGGGGAGCTGTTTTTT
-,TRBV5-1,-,TRBJ1-2,17,CASSPQTGTERRYGYTF,TGCGCCAGCAGCCCCCAAACAGGGACGGAGAGGAGATATGGCTACACCTTC
TRBD2,TRBV9,once,TRBJ2-3,16,CASSAHLRGGTDTQYF,TGTGCCAGCAGTGCCCACCTGCGGGGGGGCACAGATACGCAGTATTTT
-,TRBV7-2,-,TRBJ1-2,13,CASSSGQNYGYTF,TGTGCCAGCAGCTCAGGACAGAACTATGGCTACACCTTC
-,TRBV2,-,TRBJ2-1,15,CASGSDNAQYNEQFF,TGTGCCAGCGGTAGCGATAATGCCCAATACAATGAGCAGTTCTTC
-,TRBV30,many,TRBJ2-5,16,CAWSVFPPQAQETQYF,TGTGCCTGGAGTGTATTTCCCCCGCAGGCCCAAGAGACCCAGTACTTC
TRBD1,TRBV24-1,-,TRBJ1-5,14,CATSDTGGRQPQHF,TGTGCCACCAGTGACACAGGGGGAAGACAGCCCCAGCATTTT
-,TRBV5-8,once,TRBJ1-4,14,CASSWGGAEEKLFF,TGTGCCAGCAGCTGGGGGGGCGCGGAAGAAAAACTGTTTTTT
-,TRBV15,-,TRBJ2-7,15,CATSRDIGRSYEQYF,TGTGCCACCAGCAGAGATATTGGCCGATCCTACGAGCAGTACTTC
-,TRBV11-2,-,TRBJ1-2,14,CASSFSGRGVGYTF,TGTGCCAGCAGCTTTAGTGGTCGGGGGGTTGGCTACACCTTC